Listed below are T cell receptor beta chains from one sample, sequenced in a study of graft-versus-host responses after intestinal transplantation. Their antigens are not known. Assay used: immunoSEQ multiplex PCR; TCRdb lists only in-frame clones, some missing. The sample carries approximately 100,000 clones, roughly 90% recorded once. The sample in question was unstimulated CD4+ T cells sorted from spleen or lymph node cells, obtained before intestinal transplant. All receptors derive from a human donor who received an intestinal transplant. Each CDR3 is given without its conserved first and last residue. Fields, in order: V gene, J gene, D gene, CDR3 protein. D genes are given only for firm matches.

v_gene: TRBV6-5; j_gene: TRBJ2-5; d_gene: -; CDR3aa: ASSYGGSQETQY
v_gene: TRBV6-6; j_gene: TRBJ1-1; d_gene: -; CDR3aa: ASRHRETGTEAF
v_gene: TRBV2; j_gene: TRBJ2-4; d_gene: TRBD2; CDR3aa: ASRKGTSGTLAKNIQY
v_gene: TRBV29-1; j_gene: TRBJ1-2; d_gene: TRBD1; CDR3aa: SARDSYGYT
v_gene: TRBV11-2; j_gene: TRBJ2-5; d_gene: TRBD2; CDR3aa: ASSLGPVTSGQETQY
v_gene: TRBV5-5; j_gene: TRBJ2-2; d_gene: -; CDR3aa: ASSLAGNAGELF
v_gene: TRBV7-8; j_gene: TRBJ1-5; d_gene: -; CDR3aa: ASSSTPRGYSNQPQH
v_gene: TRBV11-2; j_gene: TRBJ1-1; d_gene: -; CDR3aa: ASSRDRNTEAF
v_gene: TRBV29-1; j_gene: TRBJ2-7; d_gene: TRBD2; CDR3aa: SGAGGPAYEQY
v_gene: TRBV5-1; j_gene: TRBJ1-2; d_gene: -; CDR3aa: ASSSGILRRGYT
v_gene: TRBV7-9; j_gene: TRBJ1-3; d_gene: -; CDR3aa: ATSGISGNTIY
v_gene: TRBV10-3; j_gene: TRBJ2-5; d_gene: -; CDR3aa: AITPDPGETQY
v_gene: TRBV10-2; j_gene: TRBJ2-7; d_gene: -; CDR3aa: ASTQGPPYEQY
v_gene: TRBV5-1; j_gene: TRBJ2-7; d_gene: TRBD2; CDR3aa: ASRGGGSPFEEQY
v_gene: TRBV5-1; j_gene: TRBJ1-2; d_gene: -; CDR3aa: ASSLMASGDYGYT
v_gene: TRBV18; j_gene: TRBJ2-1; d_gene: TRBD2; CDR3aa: ASSPGREGYHNEQF
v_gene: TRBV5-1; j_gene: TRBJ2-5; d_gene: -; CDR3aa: ASNLVAGRETQY
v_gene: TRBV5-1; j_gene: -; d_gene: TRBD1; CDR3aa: ASRRWTGGAYEQY
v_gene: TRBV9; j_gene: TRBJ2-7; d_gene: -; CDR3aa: ASSEREPSYEQY
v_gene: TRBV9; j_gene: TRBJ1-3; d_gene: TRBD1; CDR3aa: ASSAGQGPPGNTIY
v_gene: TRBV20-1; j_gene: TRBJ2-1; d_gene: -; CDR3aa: SARDQLEQF
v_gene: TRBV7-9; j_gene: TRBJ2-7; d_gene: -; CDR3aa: ASSLAPYSGAPLYEQY
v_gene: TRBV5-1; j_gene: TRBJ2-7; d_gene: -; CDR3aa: ASSLAAGNTYEQY
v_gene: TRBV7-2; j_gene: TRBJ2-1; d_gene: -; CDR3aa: ASSLVVGAIFIDEQF
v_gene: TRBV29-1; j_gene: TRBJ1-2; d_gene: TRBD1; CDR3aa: SVGFGQANNYGYT
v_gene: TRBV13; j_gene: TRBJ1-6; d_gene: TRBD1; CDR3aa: ASSRQNYRGLSYNSPLH
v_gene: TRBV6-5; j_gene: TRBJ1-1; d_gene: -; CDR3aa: ASSRPGQNTEAF
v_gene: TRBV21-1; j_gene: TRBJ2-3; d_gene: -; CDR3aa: ASSKTGGPTESTDTQY
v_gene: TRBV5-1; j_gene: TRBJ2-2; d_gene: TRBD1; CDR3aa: ASSRIRTGVTGELF
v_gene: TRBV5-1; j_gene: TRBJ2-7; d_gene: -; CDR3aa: ASSSGYEQY
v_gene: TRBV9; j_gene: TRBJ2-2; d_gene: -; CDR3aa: ASSVDSGTGELF
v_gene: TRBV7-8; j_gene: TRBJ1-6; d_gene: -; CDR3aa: ASSRQSFNSPLH
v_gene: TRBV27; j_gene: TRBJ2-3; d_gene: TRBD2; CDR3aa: ASGWGGRTDTQY